The next 22 T cell receptor beta chains were all read from a single sample in a study of blood T cell repertoires in COVID-19. Libraries were prepared by immunoSEQ multiplex PCR; TCRdb keeps only in-frame clonotypes and omits some of them. This table holds a few hundred thousand clones, 85% found once. The sample consisted of peripheral blood. These receptors all stem from a man aged 35-49 years with acute or convalescent COVID-19.

J is TRBJ2-2 and V is TRBV7-9; possibly TRBD2 for D (5 bases). This CDR3 is 13 amino acids long. V lost 8 bases to trimming and J lost 7 bases, with 14 bases between them. Germline CDR1 reads SEHNR; CDR2 reads FQNEAQ (reference sequence). The CDR3 nucleotides read TGTGCCAGCGACCAGAGGGCCGGCGGGGAGCTGTTTTTT. This codes for CASDQRAGGELFF.

The gene calls are TRBV3-1 (or the pseudogene TRBV3-2) and TRBJ1-2; D not resolved. Germline V gene data show CDR1 as LGHDT and CDR2 as YNNKEL (reference sequence). There are 15 residues in the CDR3. V lost 4 bases and J 0 bases, leaving 12 bases between the germline ends. CDR3 bases: TGTGCCAGCAGCCGGCATGCCCAAGCTAACTATGGCTACACCTTC. Translated: CASSRHAQANYGYTF.

V and J are TRBV3-1 (or the pseudogene TRBV3-2) and TRBJ1-1, with D perhaps matching TRBD1 (6 bases). The V gene lost 4 bases and the J gene lost 8 bases, with 11 bases spanning the gap. CDR1 is LGHDT, CDR2 YNNKEL, per germline (reference sequence). This CDR3 contains 12 residues. CDR3 sequence (DNA): TGTGCCAGCAGCCTAAGACAGGAAGAAGCTTTCTTT. It codes for CASSLRQEEAFF.

A single count supports this clone. The chain is built from TRBV7-9 and TRBJ1-5, with 9 bases fitting TRBD1. Germline values: CDR1 SEHNR, CDR2 FQNEAQ (reference sequence). The J segment lost 4 bases and the V segment lost 5 bases, leaving 12 bases of the junction unmatched. The CDR3 runs 17 residues. The CDR3 spells CASSNNILGTGNQPQHF. CDR3 coding DNA: TGTGCCAGCAGCAATAACATCTTAGGGACAGGGAATCAGCCCCAGCATTTT.

The DNA for the CDR3 is TGTGCCACGAAGGGGTCCGAACTAGAAAAACTGTTTTTT. It specifies CATKGSELEKLFF. The genes are TRBV28 and TRBJ1-4, with D maybe TRBD1 (5 bases). CDR1 is MDHEN, CDR2 SYDVKM, per germline. The ends were cut back, 10 bases at V and 8 bases at J, with 17 bases in the middle. CDR3 length equals 13 residues.

This clone was seen only once. The CDR3: CASSRSGGAIEQFF. As DNA, the CDR3 is TGTGCCAGCAGCCGCAGCGGGGGGGCAATTGAGCAGTTCTTC. This chain uses TRBV3-1 (or the pseudogene TRBV3-2) with TRBJ2-1; 10 bases fit TRBD2. The J segment lost 9 bases and the V segment lost 4 bases, leaving 6 bases of the junction unmatched. This CDR3 contains 14 residues. CDR1 and CDR2 from the germline V gene are LGHDT and YNNKEL (reference sequence).

The chain uses TRBV6-1 and TRBJ2-5, with TRBD2 matching 7 bases. V shed 1 base and J 4 bases; nucleotides not matched to a gene: 6. The CDR3 contains 15 residues. Germline CDR1 is MNHNS and CDR2 is SASEGT. The CDR3 sequence is CASSEERRGSETQYF. CDR3 bases: TGTGCCAGCAGTGAAGAACGGCGGGGGTCAGAGACCCAGTACTTC.

The rearrangement joins TRBV20-1 to TRBJ1-2, with D perhaps TRBD1 (5 bases). Between the trimmed V and J ends, which lost 4 bases and 3 bases, there was a span of 6 bases. Germline V CDR1 and CDR2: DFQATT, SNEGSKA (reference sequence). The CDR3 loop spans 11 amino acids. The CDR3 nucleotides are TGCAGTGCTACAGGGTACTATGGCTACACCTTC. Its protein is CSATGYYGYTF.

Notes on this clone: Other DNA sequences from this sample encode an identical CDR3 as well. J is TRBJ2-7 and V is TRBV18; 13 bases align to TRBD2. The CDR3 is 15 residues long. The J segment lost 2 bases and the V segment lost 3 bases, leaving 1 base of the junction unmatched. Per the germline V gene, CDR1 is KGHSH and CDR2 is LQKENI. CDR3 in DNA: TGTGCCAGCTCACCCGGGACTAGCGGGGCCTACGAGCAGTACTTC. This translates into CASSPGTSGAYEQYF.

In this sample, this clone turned up once. Additional DNA sequences in this sample encode the identical CDR3. The CDR3 sequence: CASSKDRNQPQHF. CDR3 DNA: TGTGCCAGTTCAAAGGACAGAAATCAGCCCCAGCATTTT. The V and J genes are TRBV19 and TRBJ1-5; maybe TRBD1 (6 bases). In germline, CDR1 is LNHDA, CDR2 SQIVND (reference sequence). This CDR3 comprises 13 residues. V lost 8 bases and J 4 bases, leaving 12 bases between the germline ends.

The J gene is TRBJ1-1, the V gene TRBV7-9; 7 bases fit TRBD1. The CDR3 consists of 14 residues. CDR1 and CDR2 (germline): SEHNR, FQNEAQ (reference sequence). V lost 5 bases and J lost 10; bases outside the gene matches: 13. The CDR3 loop reads CASSLEARGLGAFF. The CDR3 nucleotides are TGTGCCAGCAGCCTAGAAGCTAGGGGGCTGGGAGCTTTCTTT.

The chain is built from TRBV3-1 (or the pseudogene TRBV3-2) and TRBJ2-5; 8 bases map to TRBD2. V dropped 7 bases and J dropped 5; count of bases not matched to a gene: 6. Germline V gene data show CDR1 as LGHDT and CDR2 as YNNKEL (reference sequence). CDR3 length: 13 residues. CDR3 amino acids: CASTTSGLETQYF. The DNA for the CDR3 is TGTGCCAGCACCACTAGCGGCCTGGAGACCCAGTACTTC.

The V call is TRBV27, the J call TRBJ1-5, with TRBD1 as a possible D gene (6 bases). Between the trimmed V and J ends, which lost 6 bases and 4 bases, there was a span of 19 bases. Germline V gives CDR1 MNHEY, CDR2 SMNVEV (reference sequence). The CDR3 has 16 amino acids. CDR3 DNA: TGTGCCAGCAGCCAGGGGTATGTTATCGGGAATCAGCCCCAGCATTTT. Translating it yields CASSQGYVIGNQPQHF.

The V call is TRBV5-1, the J call TRBJ2-5, with D possibly matching TRBD1 (5 bases). Germline V lookup: CDR1 SGHRS, CDR2 YFSETQ. The length of the CDR3 is 17 residues. Deletions cut 1 base from V and 5 bases from J, with 21 bases between. The CDR3 loop reads CASSLQPPGSQYETQYF. The CDR3 region has the DNA TGCGCCAGCAGCTTGCAACCCCCAGGGTCCCAATACGAGACCCAGTACTTC.

The chain joins TRBV12-3 or TRBV12-4 to TRBJ2-2; TRBD2 is a possible D gene (5 bases). The CDR3 covers 13 residues. V was trimmed by 8 bases and J by 7 bases, leaving 14 bases between them. The CDR3 bases are TGTGCCAGCGGGCTTACGGGGTACGGGGAGCTGTTTTTT. The encoded protein is CASGLTGYGELFF.

V and J are TRBV2 and TRBJ1-6, with unresolved D. V lost 6 bases to trimming and J lost 7 bases, with 10 bases between them. The CDR3 extends over 13 amino acids. The germline V gene encodes CDR1 SNHLY and CDR2 FYNNEI. CDR3 sequence (DNA): TGTGCCAGCAGATCGGAGGGAAATTCACCCCTCCACTTT. It translates to CASRSEGNSPLHF.

This clone was observed a few times. The genes are TRBV4-1 and TRBJ2-1, with D maybe TRBD2 (6 bases). V shed 2 bases and J shed 6 bases, with 11 bases lying between them. The CDR3 loop spans 14 amino acids. The V gene's germline CDR1 is MGHRA and CDR2 YSYEKL. The CDR3: CASSQRRGGNEQFF. DNA for the CDR3: TGCGCCAGCAGCCAACGGCGGGGCGGCAATGAGCAGTTCTTC.

This sequence joins TRBV3-1 (or the pseudogene TRBV3-2) and TRBJ2-7, with 7 bases identical to TRBD1. The CDR3 totals 15 residues. V was clipped by 0 bases and J by 4 bases; unmatched bases: 6. CDR1 and CDR2 from the germline V gene are LGHDT and YNNKEL (reference sequence). The chain's CDR3 is CASSQDKGARYEQYF. CDR3 DNA: TGTGCCAGCAGCCAAGATAAGGGGGCGCGGTACGAGCAGTACTTC.

This rearrangement joins TRBV7-2 to TRBJ1-5; possibly TRBD1 for D (5 bases). The CDR3 loop spans 15 amino acids. V was trimmed by 1 base and J by 5 bases, leaving 12 bases between them. The germline V gene encodes CDR1 SGHTA and CDR2 FQGNSA. The CDR3 nucleotides are TGTGCCAGCAGCTTAGATTGGGGGGATCATCAGCCCCAGCATTTT. Translation: CASSLDWGDHQPQHF. The full variable domain, with the rest looked up from reference TRBV7-2 and TRBJ1-5, is GAGVSQSPSNKVTEKGKDVELRCDPISGHTALYWYRQSLGQGLEFLIYFQGNSAPDKSGLPSDRFSAERTGGSVSTLTIQRTQQEDSAVYLCASSLDWGDHQPQHFGDGTRLSIL.

CDR3 loop: CASSLPYDRGQDQPQHF. In DNA, the CDR3 is TGTGCCAGCAGTTTGCCTTACGACAGGGGGCAGGATCAGCCCCAGCATTTT. J is TRBJ1-5 and V is TRBV28, with 10 bases that match TRBD1. The CDR3 has 17 amino acids. Losses at the gene ends were 3 bases for V and 5 bases for J; bases not matched to a gene: 10. Germline CDR1 MDHEN, CDR2 SYDVKM.

Concerning this clone itself: The same CDR3 also results from other DNA sequences found in this sample. This chain links TRBV9 with TRBJ1-1; TRBD1 aligns across 8 bases. Per germline, CDR1 SGDLS and CDR2 YYNGEE. This CDR3 spans 14 amino acids. V gave up 4 bases and J gave up 4 bases; unmatched junction bases: 6. The CDR3 loop is CASSPRQGSTEAFF. Written as DNA, the CDR3 is TGTGCCAGCAGCCCTCGACAGGGGAGCACTGAAGCTTTCTTT.

This rearrangement joins TRBV7-9 to TRBJ1-6; D gene uncertain. With 1 base removed from V and 6 bases from J, the gap between germline ends came to 4 bases. Germline loops: CDR1 SEHNR, CDR2 FQNEAQ (reference sequence). The CDR3 is made up of 13 amino acids. In nucleotides, the CDR3 is TGTGCCAGCAGCTTAGGCAGTAATTCACCCCTCCACTTT. It codes for CASSLGSNSPLHF. Drawing the rest from reference TRBV7-9 and TRBJ1-6, the complete variable domain is DTGVSQNPRHKITKRGQNVTFRCDPISEHNRLYWYRQTLGQGPEFLTYFQNEAQLEKSRLLSDRFSAERPKGSFSTLEIQRTEQGDSAMYLCASSLGSNSPLHFGNGTRLTVT.